This T cell receptor (beta chain) was recorded in a study of shared clonotypes between healthy human individuals. Overall study context: There were three CD4 naive, three CD4 memory, two CD8 naive and one CD8 memory plates per donor. Study conclusions and caveats: Researchers sampled only blood; tissue repertoires likely differ. Having only a few donors restricted how much genetic and exposure-history diversity was captured.

CD45RO negativity and positive selection for CCR7 defined naive CD8 cells, a population that excluded terminally differentiated effector memory CD45RA+ cells. The CDR3 runs 14 residues. The V gene lost 2 bases and the J gene lost 4 bases, with 12 bases spanning the gap. CDR1 and CDR2 from the germline V gene are SQVTM and ANQGSEA. Only in-frame clones appear in the TCRdb table, and some are missing; sequencing was by immunoSEQ multiplex PCR. The profile shows roughly 2.1 million clones, about 93% of them singletons. Comment on this clone: Its antigen is not known.

The clonotype was recovered from a man aged 18 to 30 in good health. Some clones in this sample may be carry-over from other donors' samples. Sequencing was carried out using naive CD8+ T cells from PBMCs. The chain links TRBV29-1 to TRBJ1-3; D is undetermined. CDR3 coding DNA: TGCAGCGTTGAATTCCCCCTTTCCGGAAACACCATATATTTT. Translation: CSVEFPLSGNTIYF.